The 31 T cell receptor beta chains below all came from one sample that was sequenced in a study of blood T cells in healthy people across ages. A sample-barcoded 5' primer and a J-beta primer mix were used in a second PCR of roughly 7 to 11 cycles. Each CDR3 protein is one row after TCRdb ran MiXCR on the 5' RACE reads. The sample carries around 1,000,000 distinct CDR3 sequences, approximately 25% recorded once. Separately, the same data were catalogued under a study of T cells of mothers and their children.

Sequenced input: blood. The receptors here all came from a girl aged 2-10 years in good health.

In its sample, this clonotype was seen a few times. V gene TRBV7-6 combines with J gene TRBJ2-1, with 11 bases fitting TRBD2. Germline lookup yields CDR1 SGHVS and CDR2 FNYEAQ. The CDR3 covers 16 residues. With V trimmed by 1 base and J by 7 bases, 6 bases remained unmatched. The CDR3 is CASSLVPSGGYNEQFF. In DNA, the CDR3 is TGTGCCAGCAGCTTAGTTCCTAGCGGGGGGTATAATGAGCAGTTCTTC. Complete variable domain (other parts from reference TRBV7-6 and TRBJ2-1): GAGVSQSPRYKVTKRGQDVALRCDPISGHVSLYWYRQALGQGPEFLTYFNYEAQQDKSGLPNDRFSAERPEGSISTLTIQRTEQRDSAMYRCASSLVPSGGYNEQFFGPGTRLTVL.

There are a few counts of this clonotype. In DNA, the CDR3 is TGTGCCACCCAGGAGCGGGGGCGCAAACAAGAGACCCAGTACTTC. This codes for CATQERGRKQETQYF. The chain has TRBV24-1 and TRBJ2-5; 8 nucleotides match TRBD2. Germline V gene lookup returns CDR1 KGHDR and CDR2 SFDVKD. The CDR3 has 15 residues. Trimming removed 9 bases from V and 2 bases from J; junction bases left unmatched: 10.

This clonotype appeared a few times. The rearrangement uses TRBV12-5 and TRBJ2-2; D gene ambiguous. V gave up 2 bases and J gave up 5 bases, with 6 bases separating them. The CDR3 runs to 13 residues. CDR1 and CDR2 (germline): LGHNT, FRNRAP. DNA of the CDR3: TGTGCTAGTGGTTTGTTCCTAACCGGGGAGCTGTTTTTT. Its translation: CASGLFLTGELFF.

This clonotype showed up just a few times. The genes are TRBV6-1 and TRBJ2-1; D is possibly TRBD2 (5 bases). The germline gives CDR1 MNHNS, CDR2 SASEGT. Between the trimmed V and J ends, which lost 2 bases and 4 bases, there was a span of 12 bases. The CDR3 runs 15 residues. The CDR3 reads CASSEMTGGYNEQFF. The CDR3 nucleotides are TGTGCCAGCAGTGAAATGACCGGCGGGTACAATGAGCAGTTCTTC.

The chain couples TRBV6-2 or TRBV6-3 to TRBJ2-1; unclear D gene. The CDR3 has 12 residues. Trimming left V 5 bases short and J 8 bases short, with 10 bases between. Germline V CDR1 and CDR2: MNHEY, SVGEGT. CDR3 sequence (DNA): TGTGCCAGCAGTCGAGGTTTGGATGAGCAGTTCTTC. Translating gives CASSRGLDEQFF.

The rearrangement joins TRBV20-1 to TRBJ2-5; tentatively, D is TRBD2 (5 bases). With the DNA end fitting TRBJ2-7 better, the J assignment may be wrong. CDR1 is DFQATT and CDR2 is SNEGSKA in the germline V gene (reference sequence). The CDR3 covers 13 residues. CDR3 bases: TGCAGTGCTAGAGCGGGGAGAACCTACGAGCAGTACTTC. It yields the protein CSARAGRTYEQYF.

This clonotype was observed a few times. The chain has TRBV5-1 and TRBJ2-3; no reliable D call. The CDR3 is 15 residues long. The germline V gene has CDR1 SGHRS and CDR2 YFSETQ. With 0 bases removed from V and 6 bases from J, the gap between germline ends came to 14 bases. The CDR3 loop reads CASSLAESSVDTQYF. The CDR3 bases are TGCGCCAGCAGCTTGGCCGAGAGTAGTGTGGATACGCAGTATTTT.

This chain uses TRBV29-1 with TRBJ2-7, with 8 positions matching TRBD1. Germline assignment: CDR1 SQVTM and CDR2 ANQGSEA. CDR3 length equals 16 residues. V shed 5 bases and J 0 bases; nucleotides not matched to a gene: 12. CDR3 bases: TGCAGCGTTCTGGATCGACAGGGGTTCAGCTCCTACGAGCAGTACTTC. Amino acids: CSVLDRQGFSSYEQYF.

This clonotype has more than one count but fewer than ten. The J gene is TRBJ2-5, the V gene TRBV9; TRBD2 is a possible D gene (5 bases). The length of the CDR3 is 14 residues. Trimming left V 1 base short and J 3 bases short, with 10 bases between. Germline CDR1 reads SGDLS; CDR2 reads YYNGEE. CDR3 DNA: TGTGCCAGCAGCGTAAGTCGAGCGGAAGAGACCCAGTACTTC. Protein product: CASSVSRAEETQYF.

The V and J genes are TRBV5-1 and TRBJ2-6; no definite D call. V lost 5 bases, J lost 2 bases, and 11 bases lay in between. The CDR3 covers 15 residues. Germline loops: CDR1 SGHRS, CDR2 YFSETQ. CDR3 in amino acids: CASRVGGTGANVLTF. The CDR3 nucleotides are TGCGCCAGCAGGGTAGGTGGAACTGGGGCCAACGTCCTGACTTTC.

This chain uses TRBV7-8 with TRBJ2-3; no definite D call. Per the germline V gene, CDR1 is SGHVS and CDR2 is FQNEAQ. The CDR3 has 18 amino acids. With 5 bases removed from V and 2 bases from J, the gap between germline ends came to 23 bases. As DNA, the CDR3 is TGTGCCAGCAGCGCGAACCCTTCGAGAGGTCGGTCCACAGATACGCAGTATTTT. This gives the protein CASSANPSRGRSTDTQYF.

The V gene is TRBV12-3 or TRBV12-4, the J gene TRBJ2-5; 11 bases map to TRBD2. J was trimmed by 1 base and V by 3 bases; bases with no gene match: 4. CDR3 length: 16 amino acids. The CDR3 nucleotides are TGTGCCAGCAGTTTTATAGCGGGGGGGCTCCAAGAGACCCAGTACTTC. The encoded protein is CASSFIAGGLQETQYF.

In its sample, this clonotype was seen a few times. The rearrangement links TRBV29-1 to TRBJ1-2; weak D call: TRBD1 (5 bases). CDR1 is SQVTM, CDR2 ANQGSEA, per germline. The CDR3 loop spans 12 amino acids. The V end lost 6 bases, the J end lost 8 bases, and 16 bases lay between the germline ends. CDR3 in amino acids: CSVILPGRGYTF. The DNA of the CDR3 is TGCAGCGTCATACTCCCAGGGAGAGGCTACACCTTC.

This chain links TRBV5-6 with TRBJ2-2; D remains unclear. The CDR3 consists of 16 residues. V lost 1 base, J lost 5 bases, and 15 bases lay in between. Germline V gene data show CDR1 as SGHDT and CDR2 as YYEEEE. DNA for the CDR3: TGTGCCAGCAGCTTGCGGTTTTCCCTGGAAACCGGGGAGCTGTTTTTT. Translation: CASSLRFSLETGELFF.

This clonotype was recorded many times. Here the CDR3 DNA reads TGCGCCAGCAGCACGGGACAGTCCTATGGCTACACCTTC. Its translation: CASSTGQSYGYTF. The chain uses TRBV5-1 and TRBJ1-2; 7 bases map to TRBD1. CDR1 is SGHRS and CDR2 is YFSETQ in the germline V gene. Trimming removed 4 bases from V and 4 bases from J; junction bases left unmatched: 4. The CDR3 has 13 residues. Full variable domain (missing parts from reference TRBV5-1 and TRBJ1-2): KAGVTQTPRYLIKTRGQQVTLSCSPISGHRSVSWYQQTPGQGLQFLFEYFSETQRNKGNFPGRFSGRQFSNSRSEMNVSTLELGDSALYLCASSTGQSYGYTFGSGTRLTVV.

This clonotype was counted between two and nine times. The CDR3 coding sequence is TGCAGCGCCTCCCCGCTTGGATTGAATGAGCAGTTCTTC. Residues: CSASPLGLNEQFF. The chain combines TRBV29-1 with TRBJ2-1, with D unclear. Looked up from germline, CDR1 is SQVTM and CDR2 is ANQGSEA. The ends were cut back, 7 bases at V and 7 bases at J, with 17 bases in the middle. The CDR3 is 13 residues long.

The rearrangement uses TRBV29-1 and TRBJ1-6; 7 bases align to TRBD1. The length of the CDR3 is 12 residues. The V gene's germline CDR1 is SQVTM and CDR2 ANQGSEA. The trim removed 7 bases at V and 10 bases at J, leaving 7 bases unmatched. Written as DNA, the CDR3 is TGCAGCGCCCGACAGGGAGACTCACCCCTCCACTTT. Its translation: CSARQGDSPLHF.

The rearrangement uses TRBV20-1 and TRBJ1-2; D gene uncertain. The CDR3 is made up of 11 amino acids. V lost 7 bases, J lost 2 bases, and 8 bases lay in between. CDR1 DFQATT and CDR2 SNEGSKA come from the germline V gene (reference sequence). The DNA of the CDR3 is TGCAGTGTCCCGTTGAACTATGGCTACACCTTC. Translation gives CSVPLNYGYTF.

This sequence joins TRBV13 and TRBJ1-1; tentatively, D is TRBD1 (6 bases). The CDR3 is 15 amino acids. The V gene lost 1 base and the J gene lost 0 bases, with 9 bases spanning the gap. The germline gives CDR1 PRHDT, CDR2 FYEKMQ (reference sequence). In DNA, the CDR3 is TGTGCCAGCAGCTTAGTAGGGGGTTTGAACACTGAAGCTTTCTTT. It yields the protein CASSLVGGLNTEAFF.

The chain employs TRBV2 and TRBJ2-5, with D possibly called TRBD1 or TRBD2 (6 bases each). Germline V CDR1 and CDR2: SNHLY, FYNNEI. Trimming stripped 7 bases from V and 5 bases from J, with 14 bases between. The CDR3 is 13 amino acids. The CDR3 loop is CASIPGALETQYF. CDR3 sequence (DNA): TGTGCCAGCATCCCGGGGGCGCTGGAGACCCAGTACTTC. The variable domain in full, with the rest retrieved from reference TRBV2 and TRBJ2-5, is EPEVTQTPSHQVTQMGQEVILRCVPISNHLYFYWYRQILGQKVEFLVSFYNNEISEKSEIFDDQFSVERPDGSNFTLKIRSTKLEDSAMYFCASIPGALETQYFGPGTRLLVL.

This clonotype was observed a handful of times. The V gene is TRBV29-1, the J gene TRBJ2-3; D remains unclear. The length of the CDR3 is 12 residues. V lost 0 bases and J lost 2, with 3 bases in between. Germline V gene sequence: CDR1 SQVTM, CDR2 ANQGSEA. This chain's CDR3 is CSVEDPTDTQYF. CDR3 coding DNA: TGCAGCGTTGAAGATCCCACAGATACGCAGTATTTT.

This clonotype was seen a few times. The chain recombines TRBV29-1 with TRBJ2-5, with TRBD2 identical over 9 bases. J lost 7 bases, V lost 5 bases, and 17 bases had no gene match. Per germline, CDR1 SQVTM and CDR2 ANQGSEA. This CDR3 has 16 residues. CDR3 DNA sequence: TGCAGCGTTCGGGTGGCGGGAGGGCCTGGTTCTGGGACCCAGTACTTC. As protein: CSVRVAGGPGSGTQYF.

The gene calls are TRBV20-1 and TRBJ2-1; the D is unclear. Trimming cost V 1 base and J 3 bases, with 19 bases left between them. This CDR3 spans 17 amino acids. The germline CDR1 and CDR2 sequences are DFQATT and SNEGSKA (reference sequence). The CDR3 is CSARVLLSPNFYNEQFF. In DNA form, the CDR3 reads TGCAGTGCTAGAGTATTACTTTCCCCTAACTTCTACAATGAGCAGTTCTTC.

This clonotype was seen more than once but under ten times. The chain combines TRBV27 with TRBJ1-2; possible D gene TRBD1, 5 bases. Trimming removed 4 bases from V and 8 bases from J, with 17 bases in between. CDR1 is MNHEY and CDR2 is SMNVEV in the germline V gene (reference sequence). The CDR3 covers 14 residues. In DNA form, the CDR3 reads TGTGCCAGCAGTTCGGGGACGGTCGGGAAGGGCTACACCTTC. Translation: CASSSGTVGKGYTF.

A few counts support this clonotype. The chain is built from TRBV11-2 and TRBJ2-2; D remains ambiguous. Trimming cost V 0 bases and J 6 bases, with 5 bases left between them. This CDR3 is 13 amino acids long. Germline V gives CDR1 SGHAT, CDR2 FQNNGV. The CDR3 sequence is CASSLEEAGELFF. The CDR3 DNA is TGTGCCAGCAGCTTAGAAGAGGCCGGGGAGCTGTTTTTT.

About this clonotype itself: One end of the junction varies from germline; a read error may be responsible. This rearrangement joins TRBV10-3 to TRBJ2-5; TRBD2 matches at 8 bases. Looked up from germline, CDR1 is ENHRY and CDR2 is SYGVKD. The CDR3 loop spans 13 amino acids. In DNA, the CDR3 is TGTGCCGTCAGCGGGAGCGGGAGAGAGACCCAGTACTTC. It translates to CAVSGSGRETQYF.

This sequence joins TRBV12-3 or TRBV12-4 and TRBJ1-4; D remains unclear. The CDR3 is made up of 12 amino acids. Trimming removed 1 base at V and 14 bases at J, with 11 bases between. The CDR3 nucleotides are TGTGCCAGCAGTTTAGGAGGTTCGAAGCTGTTTTTT. Its protein product is CASSLGGSKLFF.

The chain carries TRBV7-2 and TRBJ2-2; D gene ambiguous. CDR3 size: 15 residues. In germline, CDR1 is SGHTA, CDR2 FQGNSA. Trimming removed 5 bases at V and 1 base at J, with 11 bases between. CDR3 DNA sequence: TGTGCCAGCAGCCCAATACGGGTGAACACCGGGGAGCTGTTTTTT. It is translated as CASSPIRVNTGELFF.

This chain joins TRBV24-1 and TRBJ1-5; D not resolved. V was cut by 5 bases and J by 2 bases, with 6 bases left in between. The CDR3 covers 13 residues. The V gene's germline CDR1 is KGHDR and CDR2 SFDVKD. The CDR3 sequence is CATSANRNQPQHF. In DNA, the CDR3 is TGTGCCACCAGTGCAAATCGCAATCAGCCCCAGCATTTT.

The V call is TRBV29-1, the J call TRBJ2-7, with 7 bases lining up with TRBD1. This CDR3 is built from 17 residues. Germline-derived CDR1 and CDR2 are SQVTM and ANQGSEA. Trimming at V came to 4 bases and at J to 0 bases, leaving 15 bases not matched to a gene. In DNA, the CDR3 is TGCAGCGTTGGGGGTCCGTCACAGGGGCCGAGCTCCTACGAGCAGTACTTC. It yields the protein CSVGGPSQGPSSYEQYF.

The chain recombines TRBV4-1 with TRBJ2-2; 13 nucleotides match TRBD2. Germline loops: CDR1 MGHRA, CDR2 YSYEKL. The V segment lost 0 bases and the J segment 6 bases; nucleotides outside the gene matches: 1. The CDR3 covers 16 residues. CDR3 loop: CASSQDGLAGAGELFF. The CDR3 DNA reads TGCGCCAGCAGCCAAGATGGACTAGCGGGAGCCGGGGAGCTGTTTTTT.